This T cell receptor (beta chain) is drawn from a study of monozygotic twins with inflammatory bowel disease. Study findings and constraints: Patient repertoires may have gained variability from differing immunosuppressive treatments. There was no support for any single strong signal or clonotype associated with IBD.

In germline, CDR1 is SQVTM, CDR2 ANQGSEA. This CDR3 has 14 residues. Each TCR library consumed approximately 3.5 ug of total RNA. TCRdb reprocessed the 5' RACE reads; each CDR3 protein has one entry and no DNA is given. The clone table shows around 150,000 distinct CDR3 sequences, with the ten largest holding about 2.4%. For this clonotype: Its antigen remains unknown.

What was sequenced was blood. The TCR originated in a human donor with ulcerative colitis or Crohn's disease, or a healthy co-twin of an affected twin (not recorded which). The rearrangement joins TRBV29-1 to TRBJ2-1; TCRdb outputs TRBD2, but without DNA this stays unchecked. This CDR3 reads CSVEGTRAYNEQFF.